Sequencing of this T cell receptor (beta chain) was carried out in a study of a mutant IDH1 vaccine in newly diagnosed glioma. Turning to the study itself: It was radiotherapy, temozolomide, or both that patients received previously, with most receiving both.

Clones were sequenced by immunoSEQ multiplex PCR, and TCRdb holds only the in-frame ones, with some missing. In the table there are about 32,000 clones, roughly 80% of which are singletons. Germline V lookup: CDR1 SGHRS, CDR2 YFSETQ. CDR3 length equals 15 residues. The V end was cut by 0 bases, the J end by 1 base, with 10 bases between. This clone was seen only once. What it binds is not known. Time point meaning: week 35, safety follow-up. Doses of 300 ug of mutant IDH1 20-mer peptide were given with topical imiquimod. The V and J genes are TRBV5-1 and TRBJ1-1; D call uncertain. Sequences were derived from PBMCs, sampled from a glioma patient whose treatment included an IDH1 peptide vaccine. The sequence came from a man younger than 40 with glioma. CDR3 in DNA: TGCGCCAGCAGCTTGGATCCCGCTTCGAACACTGAAGCTTTCTTT. Its protein product is CASSLDPASNTEAFF.